This TCR beta chain was recorded in a study of tumor-infiltrating lymphocytes in primary liver carcinoma. Starting material for RNA and DNA co-extraction consisted of about 17-32 mg of unsorted bulk tissue. Starting material of 500 to 600 ng total RNA yielded TCR beta cDNA via a constant-region primer. Slightly modified ARM-PCR, run as three nested multiplex PCR rounds, produced the TCR beta libraries. Running ten to eleven cycles apiece, the first two PCR rounds relied on TRBV1-TRBV30 forward primers together with a C-beta reverse primer. Via MiXCR, TCRdb re-called the multiplex PCR reads, giving one row per CDR3 protein. The data show roughly 100,000 distinct CDR3 sequences, around 83% seen once. Turning to this clonotype: A junction end diverges from the germline sequence, so it may reflect a read error.

The CDR3 sequence is 15 residues long. The V gene's germline CDR1 is MNHNY and CDR2 SVGAGI (reference sequence). The receptor was isolated from a man aged 35-49 years with primary liver carcinoma and hepatitis B virus infection. The chain couples TRBV6-6 to TRBJ2-4, with 7 bases that match TRBD1. Material: liver tumor tissue from sampling region 3. Noted subset: tumor region T3, left-lateral pole. CDR3 amino acids: CANRPGQDARNTQYF. The DNA of the CDR3 is TGTGCCAACAGGCCAGGACAGGATGCTAGGAACACTCAGTACTTC.